Presented here are 30 T cell receptor beta chains from one specimen sequenced in a study of T cell repertoires in cytomegalovirus infection. TCRdb independently ran MiXCR on the reads; one entry per CDR3 protein. There are approximately 110,000 distinct CDR3 sequences in the sample; approximately 45% occur only once, and just under 75% lies in the top ten. Their cognate antigens are unknown. Source: CD8+ T cells from cultured PBMCs, taken from culture after CMV antigen stimulation. All receptors come from a human donor in good health (CMV status not recorded). Some clones in this sample may be carry-over from other donors' samples.

The chain recombines TRBV6-6 with TRBJ2-1; the D gene is possibly TRBD1 (6 bases). The germline gives CDR1 MNHNY, CDR2 SVGAGI (reference sequence). CDR3 length: 15 amino acids. V was cut by 0 bases and J by 6 bases, with 12 bases left in between. CDR3 amino acids: CASSYSTGQGNEQFF. The CDR3 DNA follows: TGTGCCAGCAGTTACTCGACAGGTCAGGGCAATGAGCAGTTCTTC.

The chain joins TRBV7-9 to TRBJ1-3; D is possibly TRBD1 (6 bases). The CDR3 is 14 amino acids. Germline-derived CDR1 and CDR2 are SEHNR and FQNEAQ (reference sequence). Trimming stripped 11 bases from V and 0 bases from J, with 14 bases between. The CDR3 sequence is CAAREQGSGNTIYF. CDR3 DNA: TGTGCCGCCCGGGAACAGGGCTCTGGAAACACCATATATTTT.

This clonotype showed up many times. This rearrangement joins TRBV5-4 to TRBJ1-1; TRBD1 agrees at 11 bases. V was pared by 4 bases and J by 0 bases, with 5 bases of the junction left unmatched. The CDR3 covers 16 residues. Germline CDR1 SGHNT, CDR2 YYREEE (reference sequence). The CDR3 DNA is TGTGCCAGCAGCCCCCGGACAGGGGGCTTGAACACTGAAGCTTTCTTT. Its protein product is CASSPRTGGLNTEAFF.

The V call is TRBV13, the J call TRBJ2-7; TRBD1 aligns across 12 bases. The CDR3 has 16 amino acids. Trimming took 4 bases from V and 4 from J; bases not matched to a gene: 8. Germline CDR1 reads PRHDT; CDR2 reads FYEKMQ (reference sequence). As DNA, the CDR3 is TGTGCCAGCAGCTCAACCGGGACAGGGGGCGGGTACGAGCAGTACTTC. Translation: CASSSTGTGGGYEQYF.

The gene calls are TRBV6-2 or TRBV6-3 and TRBJ1-2, with D possibly matching TRBD1 (6 bases). Germline CDR1 is MNHEY and CDR2 is SVGEGT. V lost 5 bases and J 6 bases, leaving 19 bases between the germline ends. The CDR3 contains 15 residues. CDR3 region: CASSTAGVVRDGYTF. DNA of the CDR3: TGTGCCAGCAGTACAGCAGGGGTGGTGAGAGATGGCTACACCTTC.

The sample holds a few counts of this clonotype. The chain recombines TRBV2 with TRBJ2-5, with 8 nucleotides matching TRBD1. Trimming took 4 bases from V and 0 from J; bases not matched to a gene: 7. Germline CDR1 and CDR2: SNHLY and FYNNEI. The CDR3 contains 16 residues. CDR3 sequence: CASSGPETGDQETQYF. For the CDR3, the DNA is TGTGCCAGCAGTGGCCCGGAGACAGGGGACCAAGAGACCCAGTACTTC.

The chain carries TRBV7-2 and TRBJ2-5; maybe TRBD1 (5 bases). Germline V gene sequence: CDR1 SGHTA, CDR2 FQGNSA. V was cut by 0 bases and J by 0 bases, with 11 bases left in between. The CDR3 extends over 16 amino acids. The CDR3 DNA is TGTGCCAGCAGCTTAGCGCCGACAGAACACCAAGAGACCCAGTACTTC. This translates into CASSLAPTEHQETQYF.

The genes are TRBV27 and TRBJ2-1, with 10 bases lining up with TRBD1. CDR1 and CDR2 (germline): MNHEY, SMNVEV (reference sequence). The junction had 6 bases not matched to a gene; V was cut back by 6 bases and J by 4 bases. The CDR3 has 15 residues. CDR3 in DNA: TGTGCCAGCAGGCGGGACAGGGGAGTTTACAATGAGCAGTTCTTC. Translated, it gives CASRRDRGVYNEQFF.

Only a few counts were recorded for this clonotype. The chain joins TRBV7-6 to TRBJ1-1, with 8 bases lining up with TRBD1. The germline V gene has CDR1 SGHVS and CDR2 FNYEAQ. The CDR3 runs 19 residues. The trim removed 5 bases at V and 5 bases at J, leaving 22 bases unmatched. CDR3 in amino acids: CASSGEGGQATPWGTEAFF. CDR3 sequence (DNA): TGTGCCAGCAGCGGAGAGGGGGGACAGGCGACCCCTTGGGGGACTGAAGCTTTCTTT.

The gene calls are TRBV6-1 and TRBJ2-1, with unresolved D. Trimming cost V 6 bases and J 9 bases, with 15 bases left between them. Looked up from germline, CDR1 is MNHNS and CDR2 is SASEGT. CDR3 length: 13 amino acids. The CDR3 loop reads CASRSRGDPEQFF. The CDR3 coding sequence is TGTGCCAGCAGGTCTAGAGGCGACCCTGAGCAGTTCTTC.

V usage is TRBV5-5 and J usage is TRBJ2-1, with D uncertain. The CDR3 runs 13 residues. V shed 1 base and J shed 5 bases, with 7 bases lying between them. CDR1 is SGHKS, CDR2 YYEKEE, per germline (reference sequence). Here the CDR3 reads CASSLLEHNEQFF. CDR3 sequence (DNA): TGTGCCAGCAGCTTGCTAGAGCACAATGAGCAGTTCTTC.

Details on this clonotype: The junction departs from germline at one end; a sequencing error may be responsible. The rearrangement links TRBV7-2 to TRBJ1-1, with 9 bases lining up with TRBD1. This CDR3 comprises 13 residues. Germline CDR1 reads SGHTA; CDR2 reads FQGNSA. The CDR3 spells CASKGQGNIEAFF. The CDR3 nucleotides read TGTGCCAGCAAAGGACAGGGGAACATTGAAGCTTTCTTT.

The chain combines TRBV7-3 with TRBJ1-2; 9 bases map to TRBD1. V trimming: 4 bases; J trimming: 3 bases; junction bases outside the gene matches: 9. Germline V gene sequence: CDR1 SGHTA, CDR2 FQGTGA. The CDR3 length is 16 residues. DNA for the CDR3: TGTGCCAGCAGCTCACCCACTAGGACAGGGGACTATGGCTACACCTTC. It encodes CASSSPTRTGDYGYTF.

This clonotype was observed a handful of times. The chain is built from TRBV12-5 and TRBJ2-1, with 12 bases that match TRBD1. The CDR3 spans 15 residues. Germline V gives CDR1 LGHNT, CDR2 FRNRAP. Losses at the gene ends were 4 bases for V and 8 bases for J; bases not matched to a gene: 6. CDR3 coding DNA: TGTGCTAGTGGTTCCGGGACAGGGGGCTTCTATGAGCAGTTCTTC. Its protein is CASGSGTGGFYEQFF.

The chain has TRBV2 and TRBJ2-6; unclear D gene. This CDR3 is 16 amino acids long. Germline CDR1 is SNHLY and CDR2 is FYNNEI. V lost 2 bases to trimming and J lost 0 bases, with 8 bases between them. CDR3 DNA sequence: TGTGCCAGCAGTGAAAGAAGTGGCTCTGGGGCCAACGTCCTGACTTTC. Translating it yields CASSERSGSGANVLTF.

The gene calls are TRBV12-3 or TRBV12-4 and TRBJ1-6; 10 nucleotides agree with TRBD1. The CDR3 extends over 18 amino acids. V was clipped by 5 bases and J by 0 bases; unmatched bases: 7. CDR3 sequence (DNA): TGTGCCAGCAGTCCCCGGACAGGGGGAAGCTCCTATAATTCACCCCTCCACTTT. This sequence encodes CASSPRTGGSSYNSPLHF.

This clonotype was seen at least ten times. The rearrangement uses TRBV7-8 and TRBJ2-2; no clear D gene. Trimming cost V 2 bases and J 4 bases, with 11 bases left between them. This CDR3 spans 15 amino acids. CDR1 and CDR2 (germline): SGHVS, FQNEAQ. As DNA, the CDR3 is TGTGCCAGCAGCTTACTTGAATCTGGCACCGGGGAGCTGTTTTTT. Translation gives CASSLLESGTGELFF.

The gene calls are TRBV5-6 and TRBJ1-1; maybe TRBD1 (5 bases). This CDR3 contains 12 residues. Trimming cost V 2 bases and J 7 bases, with 9 bases left between them. Germline CDR1 SGHDT, CDR2 YYEEEE. The CDR3 loop is CASSFWGFEAFF. As DNA, the CDR3 is TGTGCCAGCAGCTTCTGGGGGTTTGAAGCTTTCTTT.

The table lists this clonotype with many counts. The chain employs TRBV20-1 and TRBJ1-1; D gene uncertain. Looked up from germline, CDR1 is DFQATT and CDR2 is SNEGSKA (reference sequence). The CDR3 length is 13 residues. Trimming shortened V by 5 bases and J by 0 bases, and 10 bases separated the two germline ends. CDR3 protein: CSAVDIMNTEAFF. The CDR3 region has the DNA TGCAGTGCTGTAGACATTATGAACACTGAAGCTTTCTTT.

The chain carries TRBV19 and TRBJ2-1; TRBD2 agrees at 14 bases. V dropped 4 bases and J dropped 0; count of bases not matched to a gene: 5. Per germline, CDR1 LNHDA and CDR2 SQIVND (reference sequence). The CDR3 has 18 amino acids. CDR3 DNA sequence: TGTGCCAGTAGTACCGGGACTAGCGGGGGCCTCTCCTACAATGAGCAGTTCTTC. It is translated as CASSTGTSGGLSYNEQFF. Based on the CDR3 plus reference TRBV19 and TRBJ2-1, the full variable domain is DGGITQSPKYLFRKEGQNVTLSCEQNLNHDAMYWYRQDPGQGLRLIYYSQIVNDFQKGDIAEGYSVSREKKESFPLTVTSAQKNPTAFYLCASSTGTSGGLSYNEQFFGPGTRLTVL.

This clonotype was counted a few times. J is TRBJ2-1 and V is TRBV28, with unresolved D. V lost 8 bases to trimming and J lost 4 bases, with 9 bases between them. Germline assignment: CDR1 MDHEN and CDR2 SYDVKM. This CDR3 has 12 amino acids. The CDR3 region is CASRMRYNEQFF. As DNA, the CDR3 is TGTGCCAGCCGGATGAGATACAATGAGCAGTTCTTC.

This clonotype was recorded at least ten times. The chain joins TRBV6-6 to TRBJ2-7; D perhaps matches TRBD2 (5 bases). Trimming removed 6 bases from V and 3 bases from J, with 9 bases in between. This CDR3 is built from 12 residues. Germline loops: CDR1 MNHNY, CDR2 SVGAGI (reference sequence). CDR3 DNA: TGTGCCAGCAGCCCCGGGATCTACGAGCAGTACTTC. It translates to CASSPGIYEQYF.

The table lists this clonotype with many counts. The rearrangement links TRBV7-9 to TRBJ1-3; TRBD1 might be the D (5 bases). There are 15 residues in the CDR3. In germline, CDR1 is SEHNR, CDR2 FQNEAQ (reference sequence). The V gene lost 5 bases and the J gene lost 0 bases, with 11 bases spanning the gap. DNA of the CDR3: TGTGCCAGCAGCAGTGGGACTGCCTCTGGAAACACCATATATTTT. Amino acids: CASSSGTASGNTIYF.

The V gene is TRBV7-9, the J gene TRBJ1-4; no firm D call. Germline-derived CDR1 and CDR2 are SEHNR and FQNEAQ (reference sequence). The ends were cut back, 5 bases at V and 4 bases at J, with 5 bases in the middle. The CDR3 loop spans 12 amino acids. Here the CDR3 reads CASSPNNEKLFF. In DNA, the CDR3 is TGTGCCAGCAGCCCGAATAATGAAAAACTGTTTTTT.

The gene calls are TRBV6-6 and TRBJ2-1, with D perhaps assigned TRBD1 or TRBD2 (5 bases each). V lost 5 bases, J lost 3 bases, and 23 bases lay in between. The CDR3 spans 18 residues. The germline CDR1 and CDR2 sequences are MNHNY and SVGAGI (reference sequence). As DNA, the CDR3 is TGTGCCAGCAGTCAACTCCACCTCTCCGGGACGGTCTACAATGAGCAGTTCTTC. Protein product: CASSQLHLSGTVYNEQFF.

This clonotype was seen a few times. The rearrangement uses TRBV7-8 and TRBJ1-2, with D unresolved. Trimming cost V 5 bases and J 8 bases, with 21 bases left between them. CDR3 length equals 15 residues. Looked up from germline, CDR1 is SGHVS and CDR2 is FQNEAQ. The CDR3 sequence is CASSPVKILSGGYTF. CDR3 in DNA: TGTGCCAGCAGCCCAGTAAAAATTCTATCGGGGGGCTACACCTTC.

The chain is built from TRBV7-3 and TRBJ2-1; D unclear. There are 13 residues in the CDR3. In germline, CDR1 is SGHTA, CDR2 FQGTGA. V gave up 2 bases and J gave up 9 bases, with 11 bases separating them. CDR3 sequence (DNA): TGTGCCAGCAGCTTAGGTGGAAGTGGTGAGCAGTTCTTC. Its translation: CASSLGGSGEQFF.

This chain links TRBV2 with TRBJ2-3; 12 bases are a match to TRBD2. Germline lookup yields CDR1 SNHLY and CDR2 FYNNEI. The CDR3 runs 16 residues. With V trimmed by 3 bases and J by 1 base, 2 bases remained unmatched. The CDR3 is CASSDRTSGGTDTQYF. For the CDR3, the DNA is TGTGCCAGCAGTGACCGGACTAGCGGGGGCACAGATACGCAGTATTTT.

This clonotype was counted only a few times. V and J are TRBV6-1 and TRBJ2-2, with 8 bases lining up with TRBD1. The CDR3 runs 16 residues. Germline V gene data show CDR1 as MNHNS and CDR2 as SASEGT. V shed 6 bases and J 1 base; nucleotides not matched to a gene: 7. Here the CDR3 DNA reads TGTGCCAGCAGCGGGATCGACAGGGGGAACACCGGGGAGCTGTTTTTT. Amino acid sequence: CASSGIDRGNTGELFF.

This clonotype has a handful of counts. The chain uses TRBV19 and TRBJ1-1; D may be TRBD1 (5 bases). The CDR3 loop spans 13 amino acids. The V gene's germline CDR1 is LNHDA and CDR2 SQIVND (reference sequence). V lost 5 bases, J lost 3 bases, and 10 bases lay in between. In nucleotides, the CDR3 is TGTGCCAGTAGTTGGTTGGGGGACACTGAAGCTTTCTTT. Translation: CASSWLGDTEAFF.